This TCR beta chain was found in a study of OX40 agonist ivuxolimab in advanced cancers. Study observations and caveats: Partial responders dosed at 0.1-3.0 mg/kg displayed clonal expansion ranking among the lowest. In CD8+ T cells, expanded clones were on average more numerous than in CD4+. No antigen was identified for the clonally expanded peripheral T cells.

The assay was immunoSEQ multiplex PCR, and TCRdb's table has in-frame clones only and misses some. The data contain nearly 80,000 clones, 84% of them singletons. Regarding this clone: Its antigen is not known.

The ends were cut back, 6 bases at V and 6 bases at J, with 6 bases in the middle. Germline loops: CDR1 MNHNS, CDR2 SASEGT. The CDR3 length is 10 residues. The V and J genes are TRBV6-1 and TRBJ2-7; D is undetermined. The clonotype was recovered from an adult with an advanced solid tumor such as melanoma, head and neck, liver or kidney cancer. The input for sequencing was CD4+ or CD8+ T cells sorted from blood, taken in a trial of the OX40 agonist ivuxolimab. CDR3 sequence: CASRSAEQYF. The CDR3 DNA sequence: TGTGCCAGCAGATCAGCCGAGCAGTACTTC.